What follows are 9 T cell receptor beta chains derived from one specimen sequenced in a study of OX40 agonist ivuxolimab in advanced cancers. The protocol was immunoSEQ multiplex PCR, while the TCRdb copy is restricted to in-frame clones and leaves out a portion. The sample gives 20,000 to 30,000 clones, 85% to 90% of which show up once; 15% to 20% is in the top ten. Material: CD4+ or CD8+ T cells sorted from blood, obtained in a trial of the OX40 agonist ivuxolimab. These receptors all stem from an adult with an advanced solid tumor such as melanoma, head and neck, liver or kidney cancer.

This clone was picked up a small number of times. The CDR3, as DNA: TGTGCCAGCAGATTAGGCTCTGGCGAGCAGTACTTC. The encoded protein is CASRLGSGEQYF. The chain has TRBV27 and TRBJ2-7; no clear D. Germline V lookup: CDR1 MNHEY, CDR2 SMNVEV (reference sequence). CDR3 length: 12 amino acids. The V end was cut by 6 bases, the J end by 6 bases, with 12 bases between.

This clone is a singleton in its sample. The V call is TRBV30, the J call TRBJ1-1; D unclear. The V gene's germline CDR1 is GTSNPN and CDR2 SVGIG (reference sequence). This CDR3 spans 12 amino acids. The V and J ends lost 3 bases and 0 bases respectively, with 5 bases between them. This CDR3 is CAWSPLNTEAFF. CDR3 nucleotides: TGTGCCTGGAGCCCTTTGAACACTGAAGCTTTCTTT.

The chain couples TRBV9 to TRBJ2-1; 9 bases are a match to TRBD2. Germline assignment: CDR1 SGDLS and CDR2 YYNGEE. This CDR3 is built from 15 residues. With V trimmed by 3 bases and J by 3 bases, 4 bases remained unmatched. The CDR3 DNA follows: TGTGCCAGCAGCGGGCTAGCGGGGAACTACAATGAGCAGTTCTTC. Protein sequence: CASSGLAGNYNEQFF.

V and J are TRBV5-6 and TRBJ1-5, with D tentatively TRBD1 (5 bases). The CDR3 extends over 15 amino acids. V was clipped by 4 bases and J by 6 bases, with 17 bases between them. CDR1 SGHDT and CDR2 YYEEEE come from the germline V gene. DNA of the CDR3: TGTGCCAGCAGCCTTTCGCGGGTAGGGGCTCAGCCCCAGCATTTT. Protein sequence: CASSLSRVGAQPQHF.

CDR3 sequence: CASSFGVTSSYNEQFF. The CDR3 coding sequence is TGTGCCAGCAGCTTTGGCGTCACAAGCTCCTACAATGAGCAGTTCTTC. The genes are TRBV5-5 and TRBJ2-1; D is uncertain. Trimming shortened V by 2 bases and J by 0 bases, and 12 bases separated the two germline ends. Germline V gene sequence: CDR1 SGHKS, CDR2 YYEKEE (reference sequence). This CDR3 spans 16 amino acids.

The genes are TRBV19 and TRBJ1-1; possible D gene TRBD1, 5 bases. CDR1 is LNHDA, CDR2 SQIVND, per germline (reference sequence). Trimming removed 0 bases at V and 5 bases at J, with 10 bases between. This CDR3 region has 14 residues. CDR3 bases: TGTGCCAGTAGTATAGAATGGGGCCGTACTGAAGCTTTCTTT. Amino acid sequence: CASSIEWGRTEAFF.

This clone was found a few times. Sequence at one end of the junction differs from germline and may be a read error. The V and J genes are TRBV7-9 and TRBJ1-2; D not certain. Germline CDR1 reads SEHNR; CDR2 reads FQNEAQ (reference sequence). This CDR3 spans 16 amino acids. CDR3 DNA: TGTGCCAGCAGCCCGAGGACGGCCGCGCCGCTTAATGGTTACACCTTC. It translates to CASSPRTAAPLNGYTF. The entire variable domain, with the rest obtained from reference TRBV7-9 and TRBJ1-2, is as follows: DTGVSQNPRHKITKRGQNVTFRCDPISEHNRLYWYRQTLGQGPEFLTYFQNEAQLEKSRLLSDRFSAERPKGSFSTLEIQRTEQGDSAMYLCASSPRTAAPLNGYTFGSGTRLTVV.

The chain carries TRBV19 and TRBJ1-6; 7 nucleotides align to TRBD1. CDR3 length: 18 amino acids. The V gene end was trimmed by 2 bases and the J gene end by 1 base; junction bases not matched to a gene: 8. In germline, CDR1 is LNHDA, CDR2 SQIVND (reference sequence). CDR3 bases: TGTGCCAGTAGTATAACCTCGACAGGGATATCCTATAATTCACCCCTCCACTTT. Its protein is CASSITSTGISYNSPLHF. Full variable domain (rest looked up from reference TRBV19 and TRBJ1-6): DGGITQSPKYLFRKEGQNVTLSCEQNLNHDAMYWYRQDPGQGLRLIYYSQIVNDFQKGDIAEGYSVSREKKESFPLTVTSAQKNPTAFYLCASSITSTGISYNSPLHFGNGTRLTVT.

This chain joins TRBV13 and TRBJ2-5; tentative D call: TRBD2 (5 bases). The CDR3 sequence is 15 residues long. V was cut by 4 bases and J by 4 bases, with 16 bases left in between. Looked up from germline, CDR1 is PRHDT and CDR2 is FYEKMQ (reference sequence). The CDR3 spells CASSSPSEEAETQYF. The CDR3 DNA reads TGTGCCAGCAGCTCCCCCTCGGAGGAGGCAGAGACCCAGTACTTC.